This TCR beta chain was observed in a study of vaccination effects on CD4 cells after COVID-19. Turning to the study itself: A median of 72 days separated the second dose and sampling.

Only in-frame clones appear in the TCRdb table, and some are missing; sequencing was by immunoSEQ multiplex PCR. The top ten clones hold about a sixth of a sample with 29,000 or so clones, under 85% of them seen once. The CDR3 loop spans 16 amino acids. V lost 7 bases, J lost 3 bases, and 13 bases stayed unmatched. Germline CDR1 SGHAT, CDR2 FQNNGV. General study results and limits: Healthy vaccinees showed cross-reactivity with common cold coronaviruses in only 1 of 255 vaccine-induced clones.

Before any sequencing was done, the ViraFEST assay used viral peptide pools to expand antigen-specific CD4+ T cells. Following a roughly 11-day culture, CD4+ T cells were purified. BNT162b2 vaccine or mRNA-1273 vaccine was given to participants in two doses. None of these healthy vaccinees had been infected with SARS-CoV-2 before vaccination. To note about this clone: Its antigen is unknown.

The source of this sequence is a human donor who received a COVID-19 vaccine. V is TRBV11-2 and J is TRBJ2-3; 7 bases are a match to TRBD2. Sequencing was performed on CD4+ T cells from PBMCs cultured with HCoV-OC43 spike peptides, taken after COVID-19 vaccination. Subset meaning: HCoV-OC43 spike overlapping peptide pool stimulation. DNA for the CDR3: TGTGCCAGCACCTCATTGCGGGAGTCTGGTACAGATACGCAGTATTTT. This translates into CASTSLRESGTDTQYF.